The 10 T cell receptor beta chains in this list originate from one sample, sequenced in a study of technical replicates of blood from a handful of donors (TCRdb year 2017). To prepare the library, the immunoSEQ multiplex PCR assay was applied. The table was pulled from immuneACCESS by TCRdb, which kept in-frame rearrangements only. Such tables lose some clones; where checked, under half of the loss comes from unresolved V genes, and the rest has no known cause. The sample table shows 50,000 to 70,000 clones, and around 96% are seen once. 2.5% to 3.5% of the sample rests with the top ten. Sequenced sample: PBMCs. These receptors all stem from a human donor in good health. Some clones in this sample may be carry-over from other donors' samples.

This chain joins TRBV7-3 and TRBJ2-3; D may be TRBD2 (5 bases). The CDR3 has 14 residues. The V end was cut by 2 bases, the J end by 2 bases, with 8 bases between. Germline V gene lookup returns CDR1 SGHTA and CDR2 FQGTGA. The DNA of the CDR3 is TGTGCCAGCAGCTTATCCGGGAACACAGATACGCAGTATTTT. The encoded protein is CASSLSGNTDTQYF.

The J gene is TRBJ2-3, the V gene TRBV9; D gene ambiguous. V dropped 0 bases and J dropped 2 bases, with 10 bases sitting between them. Germline CDR1 is SGDLS and CDR2 is YYNGEE. CDR3 length: 15 residues. The CDR3 is CASSVGQAPTDTQYF. CDR3 DNA sequence: TGTGCCAGCAGCGTAGGCCAGGCCCCCACAGATACGCAGTATTTT.

The CDR3 region has the DNA TGTGCCAGCAGCCCCTGGGGCGGCGATGAGCAGTTCTTC. Its translation: CASSPWGGDEQFF. This chain joins TRBV7-3 and TRBJ2-1; tentatively, D is TRBD1 (5 bases). Germline V gene lookup returns CDR1 SGHTA and CDR2 FQGTGA. The V end lost 5 bases, the J end lost 8 bases, and 13 bases lay between the germline ends. The CDR3 sequence is 13 residues long. Combining the CDR3 with reference TRBV7-3 and TRBJ2-1 gives the whole variable domain GAGVSQTPSNKVTEKGKYVELRCDPISGHTALYWYRQSLGQGPEFLIYFQGTGAADDSGLPNDRFFAVRPEGSVSTLKIQRTERGDSAVYLCASSPWGGDEQFFGPGTRLTVL.

The V gene is TRBV7-2, the J gene TRBJ1-5; a possible D gene is TRBD1 (5 bases). The CDR3 covers 16 residues. Germline CDR1 SGHTA, CDR2 FQGNSA. Trimming took off 5 bases at V and 4 bases at J, with 18 bases between the two ends. CDR3 sequence: CASSEMWGVWNQPQHF. The CDR3 region has the DNA TGTGCCAGCAGCGAAATGTGGGGGGTATGGAATCAGCCCCAGCATTTT.

This clone occurred once. J is TRBJ2-7 and V is TRBV5-8; D may be TRBD1 (6 bases). The germline gives CDR1 SGHTS, CDR2 YDEGEE. There are 13 residues in the CDR3. The ends were cut back, 0 bases at V and 7 bases at J, with 11 bases in the middle. The chain's CDR3 is CASSLEGVREQYF. The CDR3 DNA reads TGTGCCAGCAGCTTGGAGGGGGTCCGAGAGCAGTACTTC.

The chain is built from TRBV7-2 and TRBJ2-3; maybe TRBD1 (5 bases). Germline V gene sequence: CDR1 SGHTA, CDR2 FQGNSA. V was pared by 5 bases and J by 9 bases, with 12 bases between. The CDR3 totals 12 residues. The CDR3 reads CASSTPAGTQYF. CDR3 nucleotides: TGTGCCAGCAGCACCCCCGCAGGGACGCAGTATTTT.

The genes are TRBV10-3 and TRBJ1-3; maybe TRBD1 (6 bases). Trimming removed 2 bases at V and 0 bases at J, with 17 bases between. The germline gives CDR1 ENHRY, CDR2 SYGVKD. CDR3 length equals 18 residues. CDR3 nucleotides: TGTGCCATCAGTGAGGCCGGGACACTGACCCTCTCTGGAAACACCATATATTTT. Amino acid sequence: CAISEAGTLTLSGNTIYF.

CDR3 sequence reads: CAWSVLQGPYEQYF. The CDR3 coding sequence is TGTGCCTGGAGTGTATTACAGGGACCCTACGAGCAGTACTTC. The chain couples TRBV30 to TRBJ2-7, with D perhaps matching TRBD1 (6 bases). The germline CDR1 and CDR2 sequences are GTSNPN and SVGIG (reference sequence). V was clipped by 0 bases and J by 2 bases, with 11 bases between them. CDR3 size: 14 residues. Combining the CDR3 with reference TRBV30 and TRBJ2-7 gives the whole variable domain SQTIHQWPATLVQPVGSPLSLECTVEGTSNPNLYWYRQAAGRGLQLLFYSVGIGQISSEVPQNLSASRPQDRQFILSSKKLLLSDSGFYLCAWSVLQGPYEQYFGPGTRLTVT.

The chain combines TRBV7-9 with TRBJ1-4; maybe TRBD1 (6 bases). Trimming pared 5 bases from V and 4 bases from J, leaving 14 bases between. The CDR3 extends over 15 amino acids. CDR1 SEHNR and CDR2 FQNEAQ come from the germline V gene (reference sequence). The CDR3 loop is CASSAGGHDNEKLFF. DNA for the CDR3: TGTGCCAGCAGCGCCGGGGGGCATGATAATGAAAAACTGTTTTTT.

The gene calls are TRBV5-6 and TRBJ2-7, with D possibly TRBD2 on 5 matching bases. V lost 6 bases and J lost 2, with 12 bases in between. Germline values: CDR1 SGHDT, CDR2 YYEEEE. The CDR3 loop spans 13 amino acids. The CDR3 region has the DNA TGTGCCAGCACTTCTACTAGAACCTACGAGCAGTACTTC. Residues: CASTSTRTYEQYF.